One sample yielded the 8 T cell receptor beta chains listed below, sequenced in a study of T cells in narcolepsy. Clones were sequenced by immunoSEQ multiplex PCR, and TCRdb holds only the in-frame ones, with some missing. The data contain approximately 25,000 clones, 70% to 85% of them singletons. The sequenced material came from memory (CD45RA-) CD4+ T cells from blood. The receptor set was obtained from a human donor in good health.

The chain uses TRBV27 and TRBJ1-6; TRBD1 matches 10 bases. The junction had 5 bases not matched to a gene; V was cut back by 2 bases and J by 10 bases. This CDR3 is 15 amino acids long. Germline V gene lookup returns CDR1 MNHEY and CDR2 SMNVEV (reference sequence). The CDR3 nucleotides are TGTGCCAGCAGTTTAGTGGGACAGGGGACCTCACCCCTCCACTTT. Its translation: CASSLVGQGTSPLHF.

The chain uses TRBV5-4 and TRBJ1-1; no definite D call. Per germline, CDR1 SGHNT and CDR2 YYREEE (reference sequence). V was trimmed by 4 bases and J by 0 bases, leaving 13 bases between them. CDR3 size: 15 residues. CDR3 sequence (DNA): TGTGCCAGCAGCACCACGACAAGCATGAACACTGAAGCTTTCTTT. It is translated as CASSTTTSMNTEAFF.

The rearrangement joins TRBV2 to TRBJ2-5; D is undetermined. The germline V gene has CDR1 SNHLY and CDR2 FYNNEI. The V end was cut by 7 bases, the J end by 2 bases, with 5 bases between. CDR3 length: 11 amino acids. The CDR3 loop is CASTQQETQYF. The DNA for the CDR3 is TGTGCCAGCACTCAACAAGAGACCCAGTACTTC.

The V and J genes are TRBV4-2 and TRBJ2-5; D gene uncertain. V was clipped by 1 base and J by 1 base, with 10 bases between them. CDR1 is LGHNA and CDR2 is YNFKEQ in the germline V gene. The CDR3 loop spans 15 amino acids. CDR3 in amino acids: CASSQGVEVQETQYF. CDR3 nucleotides: TGTGCCAGCAGCCAAGGGGTAGAGGTCCAAGAGACCCAGTACTTC.

This clone was detected only once. The chain links TRBV9 to TRBJ2-2; no definite D call. This CDR3 spans 14 amino acids. V was cut by 0 bases and J by 5 bases, with 8 bases left in between. CDR1 and CDR2 (germline): SGDLS, YYNGEE. This chain's CDR3 is CASSVGVSTGELFF. Written as DNA, the CDR3 is TGTGCCAGCAGCGTAGGGGTGTCTACCGGGGAGCTGTTTTTT.

This clone occurred a few times. The chain uses TRBV6-6 and TRBJ2-6; D ambiguous. The CDR3 totals 15 residues. CDR1 is MNHNY, CDR2 SVGAGI, per germline (reference sequence). V was cut by 3 bases and J by 0 bases, with 6 bases left in between. This chain's CDR3 is CASSYDLSGANVLTF. The CDR3 DNA sequence: TGTGCCAGCAGTTATGATCTCTCTGGGGCCAACGTCCTGACTTTC.

This clone was observed a few times. The rearrangement uses TRBV15 and TRBJ2-3, with no clear D. V was pared by 0 bases and J by 3 bases, with 10 bases between. The CDR3 loop spans 15 amino acids. Germline values: CDR1 LNHNV, CDR2 YYDKDF (reference sequence). The CDR3, as DNA: TGTGCCACCAGCAGAGAGGGCGGTAGGACAGATACGCAGTATTTT. Its translation is CATSREGGRTDTQYF.

The CDR3 region is CASSLGGANVLTF. DNA of the CDR3: TGTGCCAGCAGCTTAGGTGGGGCCAACGTCCTGACTTTC. V and J are TRBV7-3 and TRBJ2-6; no clear D gene. The CDR3 is made up of 13 amino acids. Trimming took off 2 bases at V and 3 bases at J, with 2 bases between the two ends. CDR1 is SGHTA, CDR2 FQGTGA, per germline. The full variable domain, completed using reference TRBV7-3 and TRBJ2-6, is GAGVSQTPSNKVTEKGKYVELRCDPISGHTALYWYRQSLGQGPEFLIYFQGTGAADDSGLPNDRFFAVRPEGSVSTLKIQRTERGDSAVYLCASSLGGANVLTFGAGSRLTVL.